This TCR beta chain is from a study of blood T cells in healthy people across ages. PCR was performed a second time for about 7 to 11 cycles using a sample-barcoded 5' primer and a J-beta primer mix. Each of the samples gave a minimum of 2.5 million paired-end reads that contained CDR3. MiXCR was run by TCRdb on the 5' RACE reads, yielding one entry per CDR3 protein. The sample lists 1.5 million to 1.9 million distinct CDR3 sequences, 35% to 45% seen once, with over 3.5% in the top ten. CDR1 is SEHNR, CDR2 FQNEAQ, per germline (reference sequence). This CDR3 has 15 residues. Trimming at V came to 5 bases and at J to 2 bases, leaving 6 bases not matched to a gene.

The sequenced sample was blood. This clonotype was sampled from a woman aged 18-29 years in good health. The genes are TRBV7-9 and TRBJ2-7; 10 nucleotides align to TRBD1. The CDR3 loop is CASSDPGTGAYEQYF. In nucleotides, the CDR3 is TGTGCCAGCAGCGACCCAGGGACAGGGGCCTACGAGCAGTACTTC.